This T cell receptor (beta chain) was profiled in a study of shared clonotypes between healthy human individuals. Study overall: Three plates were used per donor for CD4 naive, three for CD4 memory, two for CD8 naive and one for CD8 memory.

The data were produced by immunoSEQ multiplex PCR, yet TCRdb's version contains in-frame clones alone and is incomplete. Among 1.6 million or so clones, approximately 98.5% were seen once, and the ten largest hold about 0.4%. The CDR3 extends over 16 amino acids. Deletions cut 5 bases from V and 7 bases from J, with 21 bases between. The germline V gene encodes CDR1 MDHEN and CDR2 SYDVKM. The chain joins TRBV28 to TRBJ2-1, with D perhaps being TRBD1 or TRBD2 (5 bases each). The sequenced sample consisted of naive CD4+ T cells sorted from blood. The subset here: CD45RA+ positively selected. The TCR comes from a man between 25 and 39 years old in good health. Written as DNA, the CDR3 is TGTGCCAGCAGTGGGGCAATGGCGGGCGTTTTAAATGAGCAGTTCTTC. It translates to CASSGAMAGVLNEQFF. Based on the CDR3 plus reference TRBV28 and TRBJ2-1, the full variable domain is DVKVTQSSRYLVKRTGEKVFLECVQDMDHENMFWYRQDPGLGLRLIYFSYDVKMKEKGDIPEGYSVSREKKERFSLILESASTNQTSMYLCASSGAMAGVLNEQFFGPGTRLTVL.